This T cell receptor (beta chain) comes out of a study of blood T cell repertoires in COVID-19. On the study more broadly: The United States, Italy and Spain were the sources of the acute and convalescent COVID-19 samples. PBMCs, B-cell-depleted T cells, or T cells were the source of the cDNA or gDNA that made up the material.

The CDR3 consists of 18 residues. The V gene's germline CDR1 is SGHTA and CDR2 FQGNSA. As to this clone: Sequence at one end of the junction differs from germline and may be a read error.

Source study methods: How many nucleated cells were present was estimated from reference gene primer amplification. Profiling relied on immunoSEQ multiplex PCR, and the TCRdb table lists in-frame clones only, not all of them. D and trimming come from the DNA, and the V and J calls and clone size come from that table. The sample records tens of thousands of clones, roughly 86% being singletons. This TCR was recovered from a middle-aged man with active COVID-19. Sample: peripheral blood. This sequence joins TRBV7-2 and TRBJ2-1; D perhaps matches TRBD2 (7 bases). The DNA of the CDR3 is TGTGCCGGCAGCTTAGCGCGAGGGGAGGGGGATAATTACAATGAGCAGTTCTTC. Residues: CAGSLARGEGDNYNEQFF.